The 27 T cell receptor beta chains in this list originate from one sample, sequenced in a study of a mutant IDH1 vaccine in newly diagnosed glioma. This table comes from immunoSEQ multiplex PCR, and its TCRdb copy is limited to in-frame clones, with some not included. The sample includes 65,000 to 70,000 clones, approximately 83% seen only once; the top ten take roughly 2.8%. The time point here: baseline, week 1 (first vaccination visit). Treatment noted: pre-vaccination baseline after standard-of-care therapy. Sequences were derived from PBMCs, sampled from a glioma patient treated with radiotherapy, temozolomide or both. These receptors came from a man aged 30-40 years with glioma.

The rearrangement links TRBV10-1 to TRBJ1-3; D not certain. The V gene's germline CDR1 is WNHNN and CDR2 SYGVQD (reference sequence). V was pared by 8 bases and J by 8 bases, with 22 bases between. The CDR3 contains 15 residues. The CDR3 sequence: CASPSLPTPWDTIYF. In nucleotides, the CDR3 is TGCGCCAGCCCCAGTTTGCCGACACCGTGGGACACCATATATTTT.

V gene TRBV7-9 combines with J gene TRBJ2-3; D not resolved. The germline gives CDR1 SEHNR, CDR2 FQNEAQ (reference sequence). The germline V and J ends were trimmed by 2 bases and 3 bases, with 9 bases remaining between them. The CDR3 consists of 14 residues. The CDR3 DNA sequence: TGTGCCAGCAGCTTATCCTCCGGGACAGATACGCAGTATTTT. As protein: CASSLSSGTDTQYF.

The chain couples TRBV5-4 to TRBJ2-7, with 11 nucleotides matching TRBD1. The junction had 5 bases not matched to a gene; V was cut back by 4 bases and J by 2 bases. The CDR3 is 15 amino acids. Germline V gene lookup returns CDR1 SGHNT and CDR2 YYREEE (reference sequence). CDR3: CASSQLGQGAYEQYF. CDR3 in DNA: TGTGCCAGCAGCCAACTGGGACAGGGGGCCTACGAGCAGTACTTC. Variable domain in full (rest from reference TRBV5-4 and TRBJ2-7): ETGVTQSPTHLIKTRGQQVTLRCSSQSGHNTVSWYQQALGQGPQFIFQYYREEENGRGNFPPRFSGLQFPNYSSELNVNALELDDSALYLCASSQLGQGAYEQYFGPGTRLTVT.

The chain uses TRBV6-1 and TRBJ1-3, with D possibly being TRBD1 (6 bases). From germline, CDR1 is MNHNS and CDR2 SASEGT. The V gene lost 8 bases and the J gene lost 2 bases, with 10 bases spanning the gap. The CDR3 runs 13 residues. CDR3: CASQTGPGNTIYF. CDR3 bases: TGTGCCAGCCAAACAGGGCCTGGAAACACCATATATTTT.

The chain's CDR3 is CASSVAGEFEQYF. As DNA, the CDR3 is TGTGCCAGCAGCGTAGCTGGGGAGTTCGAGCAGTACTTC. This sequence joins TRBV9 and TRBJ2-7, with D possibly matching TRBD2 (5 bases). Deletions cut 0 bases from V and 6 bases from J, with 10 bases between. The CDR3 sequence is 13 residues long. Looked up from germline, CDR1 is SGDLS and CDR2 is YYNGEE.

The rearrangement links TRBV5-1 to TRBJ1-5; D is undetermined. Trimming pared 0 bases from V and 6 bases from J, leaving 10 bases between. The CDR3 is made up of 14 amino acids. CDR1 and CDR2 (germline): SGHRS, YFSETQ. The CDR3 region is CASSLEGKGQPQHF. DNA of the CDR3: TGCGCCAGCAGCTTGGAAGGTAAGGGTCAGCCCCAGCATTTT.

This chain joins TRBV7-2 and TRBJ1-1; D is perhaps TRBD1 (6 bases). Germline CDR1 reads SGHTA; CDR2 reads FQGNSA. Trimming cost V 6 bases and J 5 bases, with 22 bases left between them. The CDR3 has 16 amino acids. Here the CDR3 reads CASRYPTGGGRTEAFF. CDR3 coding DNA: TGTGCCAGCAGGTATCCGACAGGAGGAGGAAGAACTGAAGCTTTCTTT.

This clone occurred a few times. This chain joins TRBV27 and TRBJ2-7; D not resolved. V was pared by 6 bases and J by 0 bases, with 12 bases between. The CDR3 contains 14 residues. Germline V lookup: CDR1 MNHEY, CDR2 SMNVEV (reference sequence). The CDR3 loop is CASRTASLSYEQYF. The CDR3 nucleotides read TGTGCCAGCAGAACGGCCTCCCTCTCCTACGAGCAGTACTTC.

The chain joins TRBV2 to TRBJ2-7; 8 bases align to TRBD1. V was pared by 6 bases and J by 4 bases, with 8 bases of the junction left unmatched. The CDR3 is made up of 14 amino acids. CDR1 SNHLY and CDR2 FYNNEI come from the germline V gene. The chain's CDR3 is CASSPGGFVYEQYF. The CDR3 DNA reads as TGTGCCAGCAGCCCAGGGGGCTTCGTTTACGAGCAGTACTTC.

The gene calls are TRBV28 and TRBJ1-4; 8 bases match TRBD1. This CDR3 contains 14 residues. V lost 8 bases, J lost 7 bases, and 9 bases stayed unmatched. Germline V CDR1 and CDR2: MDHEN, SYDVKM. CDR3 region: CASEQDREGEKLFF. CDR3 DNA: TGTGCCAGCGAGCAGGACAGGGAGGGTGAAAAACTGTTTTTT.

The gene calls are TRBV11-2 and TRBJ2-5, with 8 bases lining up with TRBD1. With the DNA end fitting TRBJ2-7 better, the J assignment may be wrong. This CDR3 is built from 15 residues. The germline gives CDR1 SGHAT, CDR2 FQNNGV. The CDR3 nucleotides are TGTGCCAGCAGTTCTCCAGGGGGCCGGGGGTACGAGCAGTACTTC. Protein sequence: CASSSPGGRGYEQYF.

The chain carries TRBV11-3 and TRBJ2-7; D may be TRBD1 (5 bases). In germline, CDR1 is SGHNT, CDR2 YENEEA. This CDR3 spans 13 amino acids. V was clipped by 4 bases and J by 1 base, with 8 bases between them. CDR3 protein: CASSSTGSYEQYF. DNA of the CDR3: TGTGCCAGCAGCTCAACAGGTTCCTACGAGCAGTACTTC.

V is TRBV18 and J is TRBJ2-4; 7 nucleotides match TRBD1. Germline V CDR1 and CDR2: KGHSH, LQKENI. V gave up 4 bases and J gave up 3 bases; unmatched junction bases: 3. The CDR3 consists of 14 residues. CDR3 protein: CASSLAGGKNIQYF. The CDR3 region has the DNA TGTGCCAGCTCACTGGCAGGGGGCAAAAACATTCAGTACTTC.

This chain connects TRBV6-1 to TRBJ2-2; tentative D call: TRBD1 (5 bases). The CDR3 has 15 residues. V lost 2 bases and J lost 7, with 14 bases in between. The germline CDR1 and CDR2 sequences are MNHNS and SASEGT. This chain's CDR3 is CASSELVRVGGELFF. In DNA, the CDR3 is TGTGCCAGCAGTGAATTGGTCAGGGTCGGCGGGGAGCTGTTTTTT.

The rearrangement joins TRBV19 to TRBJ2-2; D call uncertain. CDR1 is LNHDA, CDR2 SQIVND, per germline (reference sequence). This CDR3 is built from 16 residues. V lost 7 bases to trimming and J lost 5 bases, with 20 bases between them. CDR3 amino acids: CASNAASGYGTGELFF. CDR3 bases: TGTGCCAGTAATGCTGCTAGTGGGTACGGTACCGGGGAGCTGTTTTTT.

This clone showed up just once. The chain has TRBV19 and TRBJ2-2; D gene ambiguous. The CDR3 runs to 13 residues. Looked up from germline, CDR1 is LNHDA and CDR2 is SQIVND (reference sequence). Trimming removed 0 bases at V and 8 bases at J, with 7 bases between. Written as DNA, the CDR3 is TGTGCCAGTAGTATAGATGCGGCTGGGGAGCTGTTTTTT. It specifies CASSIDAAGELFF.

In DNA form, the CDR3 reads TGTGCCTGGAGTGTACAGTTCACGTCCGGAGATACGCAGTATTTT. This translates into CAWSVQFTSGDTQYF. This chain connects TRBV30 to TRBJ2-3; D remains ambiguous. The germline CDR1 and CDR2 sequences are GTSNPN and SVGIG (reference sequence). The CDR3 contains 15 residues. V lost 0 bases, J lost 5 bases, and 15 bases lay in between.

This clone has a handful of counts. The rearrangement joins TRBV6-4 to TRBJ1-1, with D possibly being TRBD1 (6 bases). Germline lookup yields CDR1 MRHNA and CDR2 SNTAGT. V lost 5 bases, J lost 2 bases, and 9 bases lay in between. The CDR3 consists of 13 residues. The CDR3 is CASSRQDNTEAFF. In nucleotides, the CDR3 is TGTGCCAGCAGTAGACAGGACAACACTGAAGCTTTCTTT.

The chain has TRBV5-4 and TRBJ1-1, with D maybe TRBD1 (5 bases). CDR1 and CDR2 (germline): SGHNT, YYREEE (reference sequence). The germline V and J ends were trimmed by 2 bases and 7 bases, with 15 bases remaining between them. CDR3 length equals 14 residues. In DNA form, the CDR3 reads TGTGCCAGCAGCTTTGATTTTCGGGGGGGTGAAGCTTTCTTT. Translation gives CASSFDFRGGEAFF. The complete variable domain, with remaining parts taken from reference TRBV5-4 and TRBJ1-1, reads ETGVTQSPTHLIKTRGQQVTLRCSSQSGHNTVSWYQQALGQGPQFIFQYYREEENGRGNFPPRFSGLQFPNYSSELNVNALELDDSALYLCASSFDFRGGEAFFGQGTRLTVV.

This clone was seen a few times. The chain is built from TRBV27 and TRBJ2-5; 11 bases are shared with TRBD2. The J call may be mistaken, given a closer DNA end match to TRBJ2-7. Germline CDR1 and CDR2: MNHEY and SMNVEV (reference sequence). The CDR3 spans 15 residues. The CDR3, as DNA: TGTGCCAGCAGTTCGCCTAGCGGGAGGTCGGACGAGCAGTACTTC. As protein: CASSSPSGRSDEQYF.

This chain joins TRBV13 and TRBJ2-7; a possible D gene is TRBD1 (5 bases). The CDR3 loop spans 15 amino acids. Trimming removed 1 base from V and 4 bases from J, with 14 bases in between. Germline V gene sequence: CDR1 PRHDT, CDR2 FYEKMQ (reference sequence). The CDR3 DNA sequence: TGTGCCAGCAGCTTAGTGGGGCAGAGCTCATACGAGCAGTACTTC. As protein: CASSLVGQSSYEQYF.

The chain uses TRBV19 and TRBJ1-5; D unresolved. The V end lost 5 bases, the J end lost 4 bases, and 6 bases lay between the germline ends. From germline, CDR1 is LNHDA and CDR2 SQIVND (reference sequence). CDR3 length equals 12 residues. The CDR3 region is CASSFSNQPQHF. The DNA of the CDR3 is TGTGCCAGTAGTTTCAGTAATCAGCCCCAGCATTTT.

J is TRBJ2-5 and V is TRBV9; maybe TRBD1 (5 bases). Trimming took off 9 bases at V and 5 bases at J, with 23 bases between the two ends. Germline loops: CDR1 SGDLS, CDR2 YYNGEE. The CDR3 spans 15 residues. The CDR3 DNA follows: TGTGCCAAAACCTCCCAAGACAGCGCCCAGGAGACCCAGTACTTC. This codes for CAKTSQDSAQETQYF.

The V and J genes are TRBV6-5 and TRBJ1-3; the D is unclear. Trimming took off 0 bases at V and 4 bases at J, with 4 bases between the two ends. This CDR3 region has 13 residues. Per germline, CDR1 MNHEY and CDR2 SVGAGI. CDR3 region: CASSYSEGNTIYF. In nucleotides, the CDR3 is TGTGCCAGCAGTTACTCGGAAGGAAACACCATATATTTT.

Only one count was recorded for this clone. Other nucleotide sequences from this sample produce the same CDR3. V usage is TRBV5-1 and J usage is TRBJ1-4; D might be TRBD1 (6 bases). The V gene's germline CDR1 is SGHRS and CDR2 YFSETQ. V was trimmed by 4 bases and J by 0 bases, leaving 13 bases between them. This CDR3 has 16 residues. The CDR3 DNA reads TGCGCCAGCAGCGGAGGGACACCCGCAACTAATGAAAAACTGTTTTTT. Its protein is CASSGGTPATNEKLFF. Full variable domain (outside the CDR3, taken from reference TRBV5-1 and TRBJ1-4): KAGVTQTPRYLIKTRGQQVTLSCSPISGHRSVSWYQQTPGQGLQFLFEYFSETQRNKGNFPGRFSGRQFSNSRSEMNVSTLELGDSALYLCASSGGTPATNEKLFFGSGTQLSVL.

The rearrangement links TRBV18 to TRBJ1-4; D might be TRBD1 (5 bases). Looked up from germline, CDR1 is KGHSH and CDR2 is LQKENI. The V end was cut by 3 bases, the J end by 5 bases, with 16 bases between. The CDR3 extends over 16 amino acids. The CDR3 spells CASSPRGKEGNEKLFF. The CDR3 nucleotides read TGTGCCAGCTCACCCCGGGGGAAGGAAGGGAATGAAAAACTGTTTTTT.

This rearrangement joins TRBV27 to TRBJ2-3, with D maybe TRBD2 (7 bases). Trimming stripped 8 bases from V and 2 bases from J, with 17 bases between. The germline V gene encodes CDR1 MNHEY and CDR2 SMNVEV (reference sequence). CDR3 size: 15 residues. The CDR3 nucleotides read TGTGCCAGCGGGTTACGAGGGGGGGCCACAGATACGCAGTATTTT. It yields the protein CASGLRGGATDTQYF.